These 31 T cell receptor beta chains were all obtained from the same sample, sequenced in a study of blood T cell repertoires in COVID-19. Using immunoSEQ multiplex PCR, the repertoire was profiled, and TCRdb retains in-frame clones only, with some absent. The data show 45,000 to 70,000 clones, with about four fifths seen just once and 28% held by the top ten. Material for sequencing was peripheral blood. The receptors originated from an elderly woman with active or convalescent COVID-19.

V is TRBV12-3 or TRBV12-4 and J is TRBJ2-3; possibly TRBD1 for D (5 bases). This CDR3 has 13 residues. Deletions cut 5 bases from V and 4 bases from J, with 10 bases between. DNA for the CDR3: TGTGCCAGCAGTACCACAGGTGCAGATACGCAGTATTTT. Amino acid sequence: CASSTTGADTQYF.

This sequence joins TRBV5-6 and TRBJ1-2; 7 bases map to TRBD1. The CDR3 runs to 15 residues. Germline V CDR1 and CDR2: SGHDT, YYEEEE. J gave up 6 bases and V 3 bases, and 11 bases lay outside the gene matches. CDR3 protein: CASSSTTGAWHGYTF. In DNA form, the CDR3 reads TGTGCCAGCAGCTCCACCACAGGGGCTTGGCATGGCTACACCTTC.

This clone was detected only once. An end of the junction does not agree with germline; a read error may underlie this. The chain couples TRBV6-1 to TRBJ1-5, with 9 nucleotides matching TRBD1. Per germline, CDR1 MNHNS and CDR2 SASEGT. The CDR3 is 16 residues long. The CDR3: CASSEGQGTSNQPQHF. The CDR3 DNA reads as TGTGCCAGCAGCGAAGGACAGGGGACGAGCAATCAGCCCCAGCATTTT.

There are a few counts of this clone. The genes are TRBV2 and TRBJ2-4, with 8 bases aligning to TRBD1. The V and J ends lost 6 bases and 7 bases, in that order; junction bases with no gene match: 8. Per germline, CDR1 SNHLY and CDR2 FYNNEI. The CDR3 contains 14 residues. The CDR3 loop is CASSGQGLENIQYF. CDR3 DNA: TGTGCCAGCAGCGGACAGGGCTTGGAGAACATTCAGTACTTC.

This chain's CDR3 is CASSETSGGNTEAFF. In nucleotides, the CDR3 is TGTGCCAGCAGTGAAACCTCCGGGGGAAACACTGAAGCTTTCTTT. The chain is built from TRBV6-1 and TRBJ1-1, with a possible D match to TRBD1 (5 bases). The length of the CDR3 is 15 residues. With 2 bases removed from V and 2 bases from J, the gap between germline ends came to 12 bases. Germline V CDR1 and CDR2: MNHNS, SASEGT.

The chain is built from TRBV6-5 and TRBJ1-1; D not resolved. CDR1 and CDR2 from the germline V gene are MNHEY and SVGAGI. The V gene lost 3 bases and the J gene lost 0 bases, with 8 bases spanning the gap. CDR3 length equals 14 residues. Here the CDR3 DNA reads TGTGCCAGCAGTTATGGAGGACTGAACACTGAAGCTTTCTTT. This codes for CASSYGGLNTEAFF.

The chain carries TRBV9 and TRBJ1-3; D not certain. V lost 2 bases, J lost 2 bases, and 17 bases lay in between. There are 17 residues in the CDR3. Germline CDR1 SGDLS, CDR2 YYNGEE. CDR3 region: CASSVAAEGFPGNTIYF. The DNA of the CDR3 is TGTGCCAGCAGCGTGGCTGCTGAGGGTTTTCCTGGAAACACCATATATTTT.

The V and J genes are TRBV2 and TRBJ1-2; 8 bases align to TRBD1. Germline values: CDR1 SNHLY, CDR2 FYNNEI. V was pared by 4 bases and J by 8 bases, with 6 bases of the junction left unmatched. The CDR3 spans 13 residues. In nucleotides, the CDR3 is TGTGCCAGCAGTGTAGTCAGGGGGCAAGGCTACACCTTC. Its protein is CASSVVRGQGYTF.

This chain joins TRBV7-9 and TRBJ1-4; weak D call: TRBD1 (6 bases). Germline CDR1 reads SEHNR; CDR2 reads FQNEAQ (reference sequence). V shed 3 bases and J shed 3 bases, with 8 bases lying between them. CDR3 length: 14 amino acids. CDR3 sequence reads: CASSLTGPNEKLFF. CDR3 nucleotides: TGTGCCAGCAGCTTGACAGGTCCTAATGAAAAACTGTTTTTT. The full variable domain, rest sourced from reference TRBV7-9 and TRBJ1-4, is DTGVSQNPRHKITKRGQNVTFRCDPISEHNRLYWYRQTLGQGPEFLTYFQNEAQLEKSRLLSDRFSAERPKGSFSTLEIQRTEQGDSAMYLCASSLTGPNEKLFFGSGTQLSVL.

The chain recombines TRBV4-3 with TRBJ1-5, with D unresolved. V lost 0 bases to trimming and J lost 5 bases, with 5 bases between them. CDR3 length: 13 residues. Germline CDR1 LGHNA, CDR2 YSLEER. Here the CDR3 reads CASSQDFDQPQHF. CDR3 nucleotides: TGCGCCAGCAGCCAAGATTTCGATCAGCCCCAGCATTTT.

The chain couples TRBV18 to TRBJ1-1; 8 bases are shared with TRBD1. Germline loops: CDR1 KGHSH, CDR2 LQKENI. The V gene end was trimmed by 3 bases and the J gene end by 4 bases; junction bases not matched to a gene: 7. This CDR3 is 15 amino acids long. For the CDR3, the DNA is TGTGCCAGCTCACCGAAGACAGGGGCGAGCACTGAAGCTTTCTTT. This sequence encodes CASSPKTGASTEAFF.

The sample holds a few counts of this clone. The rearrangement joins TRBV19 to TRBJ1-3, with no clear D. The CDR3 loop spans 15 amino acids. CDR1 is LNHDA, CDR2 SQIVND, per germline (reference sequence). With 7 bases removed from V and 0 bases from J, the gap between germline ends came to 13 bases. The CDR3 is CASTLMWSSGNTIYF. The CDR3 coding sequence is TGTGCCAGTACATTAATGTGGAGCTCTGGAAACACCATATATTTT.

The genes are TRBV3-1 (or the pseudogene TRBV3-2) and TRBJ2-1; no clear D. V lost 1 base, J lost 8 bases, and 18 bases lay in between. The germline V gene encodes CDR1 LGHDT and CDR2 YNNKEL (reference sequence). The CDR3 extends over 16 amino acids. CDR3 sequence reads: CASSQGVPTSEYEQFF. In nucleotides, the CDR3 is TGTGCCAGCAGCCAAGGGGTCCCAACCTCGGAGTATGAGCAGTTCTTC.

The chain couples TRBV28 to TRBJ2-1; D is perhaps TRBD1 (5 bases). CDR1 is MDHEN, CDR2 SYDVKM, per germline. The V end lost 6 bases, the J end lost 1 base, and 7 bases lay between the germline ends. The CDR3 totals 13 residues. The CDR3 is CASRRGSYNEQFF. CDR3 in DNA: TGTGCCAGCAGAAGGGGATCCTACAATGAGCAGTTCTTC. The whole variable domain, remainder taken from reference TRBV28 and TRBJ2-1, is DVKVTQSSRYLVKRTGEKVFLECVQDMDHENMFWYRQDPGLGLRLIYFSYDVKMKEKGDIPEGYSVSREKKERFSLILESASTNQTSMYLCASRRGSYNEQFFGPGTRLTVL.

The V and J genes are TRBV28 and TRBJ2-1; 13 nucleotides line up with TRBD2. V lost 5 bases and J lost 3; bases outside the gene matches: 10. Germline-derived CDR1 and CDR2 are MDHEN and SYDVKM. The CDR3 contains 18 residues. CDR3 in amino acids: CASSQLAGGPGVYNEQFF. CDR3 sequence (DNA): TGTGCCAGCAGTCAACTAGCGGGGGGGCCGGGAGTCTACAATGAGCAGTTCTTC. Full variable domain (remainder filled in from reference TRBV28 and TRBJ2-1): DVKVTQSSRYLVKRTGEKVFLECVQDMDHENMFWYRQDPGLGLRLIYFSYDVKMKEKGDIPEGYSVSREKKERFSLILESASTNQTSMYLCASSQLAGGPGVYNEQFFGPGTRLTVL.

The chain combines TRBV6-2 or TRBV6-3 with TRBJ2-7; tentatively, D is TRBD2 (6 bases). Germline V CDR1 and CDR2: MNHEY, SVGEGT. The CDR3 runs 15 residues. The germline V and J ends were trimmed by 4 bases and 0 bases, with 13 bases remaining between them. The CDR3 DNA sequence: TGTGCCAGCAGTTCCCCGACTAGGAACTCCTACGAGCAGTACTTC. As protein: CASSSPTRNSYEQYF.

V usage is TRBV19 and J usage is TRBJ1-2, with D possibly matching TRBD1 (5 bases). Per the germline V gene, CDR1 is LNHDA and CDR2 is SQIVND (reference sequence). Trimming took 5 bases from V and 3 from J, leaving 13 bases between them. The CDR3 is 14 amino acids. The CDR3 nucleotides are TGTGCCAGTAGTCTATTCCAGGGTCACTATGGCTACACCTTC. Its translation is CASSLFQGHYGYTF.

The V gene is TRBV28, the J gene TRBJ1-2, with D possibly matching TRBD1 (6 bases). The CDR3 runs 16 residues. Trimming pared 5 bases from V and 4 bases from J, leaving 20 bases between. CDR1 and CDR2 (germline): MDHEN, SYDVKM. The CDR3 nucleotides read TGTGCCAGCAGTGAAGGGGCGACAGGCCCCTTCTATGGCTACACCTTC. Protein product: CASSEGATGPFYGYTF.

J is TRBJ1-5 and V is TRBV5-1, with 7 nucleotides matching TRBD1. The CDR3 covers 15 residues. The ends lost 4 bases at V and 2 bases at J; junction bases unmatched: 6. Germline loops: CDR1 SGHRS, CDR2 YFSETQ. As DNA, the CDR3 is TGCGCCAGCAGCAGAACAGGGGAAGGCAATCAGCCCCAGCATTTT. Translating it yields CASSRTGEGNQPQHF.

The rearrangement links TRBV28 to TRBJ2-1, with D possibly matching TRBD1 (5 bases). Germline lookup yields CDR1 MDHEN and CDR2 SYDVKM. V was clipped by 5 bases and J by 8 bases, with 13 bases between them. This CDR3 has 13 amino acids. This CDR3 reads CASSRDSIHEQFF. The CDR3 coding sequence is TGTGCCAGCAGTCGTGACAGTATCCATGAGCAGTTCTTC.

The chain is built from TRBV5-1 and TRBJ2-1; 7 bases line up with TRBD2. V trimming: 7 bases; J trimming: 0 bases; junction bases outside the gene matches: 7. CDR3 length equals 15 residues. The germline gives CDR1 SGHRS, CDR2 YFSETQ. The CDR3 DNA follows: TGCGCCAGCGGGGGGGACTCCGACTCCTACAATGAGCAGTTCTTC. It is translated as CASGGDSDSYNEQFF.

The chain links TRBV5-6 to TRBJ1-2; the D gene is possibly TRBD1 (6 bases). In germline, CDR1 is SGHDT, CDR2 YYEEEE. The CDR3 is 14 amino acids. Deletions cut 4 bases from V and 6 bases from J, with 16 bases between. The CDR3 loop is CASSPPTGLDGYTF. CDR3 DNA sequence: TGTGCCAGCAGCCCACCCACAGGGTTGGATGGCTACACCTTC.

CDR3 region: CASSFGGQGLYEQYF. The DNA of the CDR3 is TGTGCCAGCAGCTTTGGGGGACAGGGGCTGTACGAGCAGTACTTC. The V call is TRBV5-4, the J call TRBJ2-7; 10 bases align to TRBD1. From germline, CDR1 is SGHNT and CDR2 YYREEE (reference sequence). This CDR3 has 15 residues. Trimming at V came to 2 bases and at J to 4 bases, leaving 6 bases not matched to a gene.

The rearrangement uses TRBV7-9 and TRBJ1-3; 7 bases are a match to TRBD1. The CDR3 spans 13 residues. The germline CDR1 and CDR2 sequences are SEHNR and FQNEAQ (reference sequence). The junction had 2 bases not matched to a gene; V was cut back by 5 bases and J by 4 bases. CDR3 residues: CASSPTGGNTIYF. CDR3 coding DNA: TGTGCCAGCAGCCCGACAGGGGGAAACACCATATATTTT. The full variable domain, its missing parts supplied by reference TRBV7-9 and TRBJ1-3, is DTGVSQNPRHKITKRGQNVTFRCDPISEHNRLYWYRQTLGQGPEFLTYFQNEAQLEKSRLLSDRFSAERPKGSFSTLEIQRTEQGDSAMYLCASSPTGGNTIYFGEGSWLTVV.

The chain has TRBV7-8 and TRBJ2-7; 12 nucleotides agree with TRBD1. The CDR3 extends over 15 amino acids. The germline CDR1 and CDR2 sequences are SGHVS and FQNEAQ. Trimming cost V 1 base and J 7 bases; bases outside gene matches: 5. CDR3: CASSLGGTGGWEQYF. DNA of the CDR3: TGTGCCAGCAGCTTAGGAGGGACAGGGGGCTGGGAGCAGTACTTC.

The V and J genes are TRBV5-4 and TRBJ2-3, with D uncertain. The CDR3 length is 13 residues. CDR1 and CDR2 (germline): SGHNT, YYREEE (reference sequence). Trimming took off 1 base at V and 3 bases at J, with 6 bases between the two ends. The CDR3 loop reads CASSLILTDTQYF. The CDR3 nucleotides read TGTGCCAGCAGCTTGATTCTTACAGATACGCAGTATTTT. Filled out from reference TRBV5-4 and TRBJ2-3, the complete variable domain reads ETGVTQSPTHLIKTRGQQVTLRCSSQSGHNTVSWYQQALGQGPQFIFQYYREEENGRGNFPPRFSGLQFPNYSSELNVNALELDDSALYLCASSLILTDTQYFGPGTRLTVL.

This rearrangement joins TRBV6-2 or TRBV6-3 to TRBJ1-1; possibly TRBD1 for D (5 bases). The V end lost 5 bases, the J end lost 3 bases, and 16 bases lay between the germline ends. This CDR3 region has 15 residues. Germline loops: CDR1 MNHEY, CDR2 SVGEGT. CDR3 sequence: CASSLFRVPDTEAFF. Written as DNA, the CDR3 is TGTGCCAGCAGTCTATTCAGGGTCCCCGACACTGAAGCTTTCTTT.

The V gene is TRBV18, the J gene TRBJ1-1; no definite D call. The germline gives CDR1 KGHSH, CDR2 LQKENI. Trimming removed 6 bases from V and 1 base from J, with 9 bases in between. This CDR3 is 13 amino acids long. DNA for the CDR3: TGTGCCAGCTCTCTGGAGTGGAACACTGAAGCTTTCTTT. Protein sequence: CASSLEWNTEAFF.

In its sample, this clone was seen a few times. The CDR3 protein is CASSESSGTFRDTQYF. The CDR3 bases are TGTGCCAGCAGTGAATCATCGGGAACTTTTCGGGATACGCAGTATTTT. The J gene is TRBJ2-3, the V gene TRBV6-1; tentatively, D is TRBD2 (5 bases). Per the germline V gene, CDR1 is MNHNS and CDR2 is SASEGT. The V end was cut by 2 bases, the J end by 6 bases, with 18 bases between. The CDR3 consists of 16 residues.

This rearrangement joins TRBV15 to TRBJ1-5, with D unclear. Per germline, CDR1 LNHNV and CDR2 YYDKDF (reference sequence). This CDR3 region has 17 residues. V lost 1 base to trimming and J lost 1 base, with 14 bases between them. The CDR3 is CATSRGLGSGSNQPQHF. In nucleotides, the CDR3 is TGTGCCACCAGCAGAGGGCTGGGATCGGGGAGCAATCAGCCCCAGCATTTT.

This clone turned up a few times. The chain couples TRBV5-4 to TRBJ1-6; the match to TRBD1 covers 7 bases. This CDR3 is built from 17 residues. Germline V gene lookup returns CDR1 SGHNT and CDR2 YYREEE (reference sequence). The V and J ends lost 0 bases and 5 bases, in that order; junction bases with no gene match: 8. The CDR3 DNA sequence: TGTGCCAGCAGCTTGGGAGCAGGGGGGATGAATAATTCACCCCTCCACTTT. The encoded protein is CASSLGAGGMNNSPLHF.